A selection of T cell receptor beta chains follows, all from one sample in a study of T cells in Graves' hyperthyroidism and ophthalmopathy. One entry per CDR3 protein results from TCRdb running MiXCR on the multiplex PCR reads. The sample holds 400,000 to 600,000 distinct CDR3 sequences, around 15% seen once. The sequencing input was blood. These receptors were taken from a woman under 40 with Graves' ophthalmopathy. The CDR3 runs from the conserved cysteine through the conserved F or W. Each record gives: J gene, clone size, V gene, D gene, CDR3 DNA, CDR3 protein. D genes are given only for firm matches. Only part of the rows carry a size: once, few, many, or a class if the clone is expanded.

TRBJ2-5	few	TRBV10-3	-	TGTGCCATCAGTGACCCCGGAGGGTGGCCCAGTTCCCAAGAGACCCAGTACTTC	CAISDPGGWPSSQETQYF
TRBJ2-7	many	TRBV6-6	-	TGTGCCAGCAGTTATTCGGGGGAACTCTACGAGCAGTACTTC	CASSYSGELYEQYF
TRBJ1-1	many	TRBV6-1	-	TGTGCCAGCTGTAGTAGTCGGAGACAGGTCACTGAAGCTTTCTTT	CASCSSRRQVTEAFF
TRBJ2-7	many	TRBV11-2	-	TGTGCCAGCAGCTTGGGATGGCACAGCGTATACGAGCAGTACTTC	CASSLGWHSVYEQYF
TRBJ2-7	few	TRBV9	-	TGTGCCAGCAGCGTAGATCCCACGGGAGCCAACGAGCAGTACTTC	CASSVDPTGANEQYF
TRBJ1-2	many	TRBV12-3/TRBV12-4	-	TGTGCCAGCAGAACGACGCTCAACTATGGCTACACCTTC	CASRTTLNYGYTF
TRBJ2-7	many	TRBV7-9	-	TGTGCCAGCAGACCCTCGGGAGAGTACGAGCAGTACTTC	CASRPSGEYEQYF
TRBJ2-7	many	TRBV29-1	-	TGCAGCGTTGAAACAGGGACCTACGAGCAGTACTTC	CSVETGTYEQYF
TRBJ1-1	few	TRBV5-8	-	TGTGCCAGCAGCCCCTCGGGACATTTCTTTAAAGCTTTCTTT	CASSPSGHFFKAFF
TRBJ2-1	-	TRBV6-1	TRBD1	TGTGCCAGCACCACACTAGGGGGCAGTGAGCAGTTCTTC	CASTTLGGSEQFF
TRBJ1-3	once	TRBV3-1	TRBD1	TGTGCCAGCAGCCAAGGGCCAGGGGGCTCCTCTGGAAACACCATATATTTT	CASSQGPGGSSGNTIYF
TRBJ2-1	many	TRBV28	-	TGTGCCACCTCAAAAACTCCCCGGGAGCAGTTCTTC	CATSKTPREQFF
TRBJ2-7	-	TRBV5-1	-	TGCGCCAGCAGCTTGGGTCAAGCAGAGTCCTACGAGCAGTACTTC	CASSLGQAESYEQYF
TRBJ1-2	few	TRBV27	-	TGTGCCAGCAGTTCTTCTAAAAAATATGGCTACACCTTC	CASSSSKKYGYTF
TRBJ1-5	-	TRBV6-2/TRBV6-3	-	TGTGCCAGCAGTTACGCGGGGGTGAGTCAGCCCCAGCATTTT	CASSYAGVSQPQHF
TRBJ2-3	-	TRBV10-2	TRBD2	TGCGCCAGCAAAACTAGCGGGAGGCCTAGCACAGATACGCAGTATTTT	CASKTSGRPSTDTQYF
TRBJ1-2	-	TRBV19	TRBD1	TGTGCCAGTAGACCGCAACGGGCCGGACAGGAAACCAACTATGGCTACACCTTC	CASRPQRAGQETNYGYTF
TRBJ2-5	many	TRBV20-1	-	TGCAGTGCTCCCCCCTGGGGGAAACAAGAGACCCAGTACTTC	CSAPPWGKQETQYF
TRBJ2-7	-	TRBV28	TRBD2	TGTGCCAGCAGTTTATCGGGGGCTAGCGGGGACTACGAGCAGTACTTC	CASSLSGASGDYEQYF
TRBJ1-2	many	TRBV20-1	-	TGCAGTGCTAGGGAAAATGGCTACACCTTC	CSARENGYTF
TRBJ2-7	many	TRBV20-1	TRBD2	TGCAGTGCTAGAGCAGCGGGAGAGATTACCTACGAGCAGTACTTC	CSARAAGEITYEQYF
TRBJ2-1	-	TRBV4-2	TRBD2	TGTGCCAGCAGCCAAGATGCCGGGACTAGCGGGAGGGTGGGTCTCGGCAATGAGCAGTTCTTC	CASSQDAGTSGRVGLGNEQFF
TRBJ1-2	few	TRBV24-1	-	TGTGCCACCAGTGAGGCCGCTAACTATGGCTACACCTTC	CATSEAANYGYTF
TRBJ2-6	-	TRBV19	-	TGTGCCAGCCTGACAGCCTCTGGGGCCAACGTCCTGACTTTC	CASLTASGANVLTF
TRBJ2-1	many	TRBV2	-	TGTGCCAGCAGCGCCGGGACTGGCTATGAGCAGTTCTTC	CASSAGTGYEQFF
TRBJ2-7	-	TRBV5-1	-	TGCGCCAGCAGTTACCAAACCGGGACACACACCTACGAGCAGTACTTC	CASSYQTGTHTYEQYF
TRBJ2-7	-	TRBV27	-	TGTGCCAGCAGTTTAATGGGTATTGCGGGGCAGTACTTC	CASSLMGIAGQYF
TRBJ2-3	-	TRBV3-1	TRBD2	TGTGCCAGCAGCCAAGTAGTCGCGGGAGTACGGGCAGATACGCAGTATTTT	CASSQVVAGVRADTQYF
TRBJ1-1	few	TRBV6-1	-	TGTGCCAGCAGCATGAATGGGCAGGAAGCTTTCTTT	CASSMNGQEAFF